The rows below give T cell receptor beta chains drawn from one sample of a study of blood T cell repertoires in COVID-19. The data were produced by immunoSEQ multiplex PCR, yet TCRdb's version contains in-frame clones alone and is incomplete. The sample holds around 200,000 clones, around nine tenths seen once. Input material: peripheral blood. The receptors come from a man between 18 and 35 years old with active or convalescent COVID-19. CDR3s include the opening cysteine and the closing phenylalanine or tryptophan. The D gene is left open where the match is weak. Size is omitted from some rows. Given values are once, few, many or a class for expanded clones.

V	D	size	J	DNA	CDR3
TRBV27	TRBD2	.	TRBJ2-1	TGTGCCAGCAGTATCCCTAGCGGGAGCTCCTACAATGAGCAGTTCTTC	CASSIPSGSSYNEQFF
TRBV27	TRBD2	.	TRBJ2-1	TGTGCCAGCAGTTTAGGGGGGGTGGTCGATGAGCAGTTCTTC	CASSLGGVVDEQFF
TRBV15	.	.	TRBJ2-3	TGTGCCACCAGCGGACGGGACTCCCCCGGAACAGATACGCAGTATTTT	CATSGRDSPGTDTQYF
TRBV27	.	few	TRBJ1-3	TGTGCCAGCAGTTTCGACCAGGCATCGGACACCATATATTTT	CASSFDQASDTIYF
TRBV19	.	.	TRBJ1-6	TGTGCCAGTAGTATATATCGGTATTCCAATTCACCCCTCCACTTT	CASSIYRYSNSPLHF
TRBV2	.	once	TRBJ1-2	TGTGCCAGCAGTGAAAACGACAGCTATGGCTACACCTTC	CASSENDSYGYTF
TRBV12-3/TRBV12-4	.	.	TRBJ1-3	TGTGCCAGCAGTTTAAGTGGCGGAAACACCATATATTTT	CASSLSGGNTIYF
TRBV28	.	.	TRBJ2-7	TGTGCCAGCAGTGCGGGACCAACCTACGAGCAGTACTTC	CASSAGPTYEQYF
TRBV6-6	.	few	TRBJ2-3	TGTGCCAGCAGTTACCCTAGCACAGATACGCAGTATTTT	CASSYPSTDTQYF
TRBV19	TRBD1	.	TRBJ1-1	TGTGCCAGTAGGCAGGGGGCGAGAACTGAAGCTTTCTTT	CASRQGARTEAFF
TRBV10-3	.	.	TRBJ1-2	TGTGCCATCAGTGAGAGGACAGCCCTTCGCTATGGCTACACCTTC	CAISERTALRYGYTF
TRBV7-9	TRBD1	.	TRBJ1-5	TGTGCCAGCAGCCGAGGACAGGAAAATCAGCCCCAGCATTTT	CASSRGQENQPQHF
TRBV6-6	.	few	TRBJ1-3	TGTGCCAGCAGTTACTCGGGACATCGGGACACCATATATTTT	CASSYSGHRDTIYF
TRBV9	.	few	TRBJ1-5	TGTGCCAGCAGCGTAGGTTGGCGGGGCGATCAGCCCCAGCATTTT	CASSVGWRGDQPQHF
TRBV19	TRBD2	.	TRBJ2-7	TGTGCCAGTAGTATCGGGACTAGCTCCTACGAGCAGTACTTC	CASSIGTSSYEQYF
TRBV7-9	.	.	TRBJ2-7	TGTGCCAGCAGCACAGACCGGCACGAGCAGTACTTC	CASSTDRHEQYF
TRBV5-3	TRBD2	.	TRBJ2-5	TGTGCCAGAAGCTGTCCGGGACTAGCGGAGGGACAAGAGACCCAGTACTTC	CARSCPGLAEGQETQYF
TRBV7-2	.	.	TRBJ2-2	TGTGCCACCGGGATGAGGAACACCGGGGAGCTGTTTTTT	CATGMRNTGELFF
TRBV4-1	TRBD2	once	TRBJ2-6	TGCGCCAGCAGCATTTCGGGGGGTGTGGGGGCCAACGTCCTGACTTTC	CASSISGGVGANVLTF
TRBV5-4	TRBD1	.	TRBJ1-1	TGTGCCAGCAGCTTGGTTGATCGACAGGGGGCTGAAGCTTTCTTT	CASSLVDRQGAEAFF
TRBV2	TRBD1	.	TRBJ2-2	TGTGCCAGCAACTTACAGGGGGTTCATACCGGGGAGCTGTTTTTT	CASNLQGVHTGELFF
TRBV4-2	.	.	TRBJ2-7	TGTGCCAGCAGCCAAGATTGGACAGAGTACGAGCAGTACTTC	CASSQDWTEYEQYF